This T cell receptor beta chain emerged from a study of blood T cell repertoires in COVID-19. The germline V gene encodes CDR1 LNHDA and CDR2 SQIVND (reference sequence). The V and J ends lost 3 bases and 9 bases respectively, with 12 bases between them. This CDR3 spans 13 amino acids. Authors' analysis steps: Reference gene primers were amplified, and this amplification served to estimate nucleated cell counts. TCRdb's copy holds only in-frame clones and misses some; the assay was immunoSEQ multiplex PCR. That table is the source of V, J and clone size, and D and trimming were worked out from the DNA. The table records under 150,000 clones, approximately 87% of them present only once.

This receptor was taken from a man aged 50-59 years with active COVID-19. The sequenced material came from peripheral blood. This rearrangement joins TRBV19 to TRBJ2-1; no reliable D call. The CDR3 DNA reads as TGTGCCAGTAGTATGACAAGGTCAGGTGAGCAGTTCTTC. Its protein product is CASSMTRSGEQFF.